These 5 T cell receptor beta chains were all obtained from the same sample, sequenced in a study of PD-1 blockade in classical Hodgkin lymphoma. Time point denoted: cycle 4 day 1 (C4D1), after about 6 weeks of nivolumab. Relapse after autologous stem cell transplantation occurred in every patient, and brentuximab vedotin exposure varied. Magnetic negative selection isolated CD8+ T cells from thawed PBMCs. Sequencing was performed with immunoSEQ multiplex PCR; in TCRdb, only in-frame clones are kept and a portion is missing. The top ten hold 18% of the sample, which has around 15,000 clones, roughly 90% seen once. The sample here was CD8+ T cells from blood, taken before the fourth cycle of nivolumab. Receptors originate from a human donor with classical Hodgkin lymphoma.

The J gene is TRBJ1-5, the V gene TRBV2; D not resolved. Germline assignment: CDR1 SNHLY and CDR2 FYNNEI. Trimming shortened V by 0 bases and J by 5 bases, and 14 bases separated the two germline ends. This CDR3 spans 16 amino acids. The CDR3 spells CASSEAHWGADQPQHF. The CDR3 nucleotides are TGTGCCAGCAGTGAAGCGCACTGGGGAGCGGATCAGCCCCAGCATTTT.

A single count supports this clone. The J gene is TRBJ1-5, the V gene TRBV18; D gene unclear. The germline V and J ends were trimmed by 3 bases and 0 bases, with 9 bases remaining between them. This CDR3 comprises 15 residues. CDR1 and CDR2 (germline): KGHSH, LQKENI. This CDR3 is CASSPRSNSNQPQHF. The CDR3 DNA reads TGTGCCAGCTCACCCAGGAGTAATAGCAATCAGCCCCAGCATTTT.

The genes are TRBV28 and TRBJ2-1; 7 positions match TRBD1. This CDR3 spans 15 amino acids. Germline V CDR1 and CDR2: MDHEN, SYDVKM. V was pared by 3 bases and J by 2 bases, with 4 bases of the junction left unmatched. CDR3 sequence: CASSFRQGAYNEQFF. DNA of the CDR3: TGTGCCAGCAGTTTCCGGCAGGGGGCCTACAATGAGCAGTTCTTC.

The count of this clone is one. This chain links TRBV6-1 with TRBJ1-1, with a possible D match to TRBD1 (5 bases). With 3 bases removed from V and 6 bases from J, the gap between germline ends came to 8 bases. The CDR3 is 12 amino acids. CDR1 and CDR2 (germline): MNHNS, SASEGT. The CDR3 DNA follows: TGTGCCAGCAGTGAGGGGGGGGCTGAAGCTTTCTTT. Its translation: CASSEGGAEAFF.

The chain joins TRBV28 to TRBJ2-7; TRBD2 might be the D (5 bases). Trimming shortened V by 3 bases and J by 6 bases, and 18 bases separated the two germline ends. This CDR3 is 15 amino acids long. Germline V gene lookup returns CDR1 MDHEN and CDR2 SYDVKM. As DNA, the CDR3 is TGTGCCAGCAGTTTTTCGCGGACTCCCCTCTCCGAGCAGTACTTC. Its protein is CASSFSRTPLSEQYF.